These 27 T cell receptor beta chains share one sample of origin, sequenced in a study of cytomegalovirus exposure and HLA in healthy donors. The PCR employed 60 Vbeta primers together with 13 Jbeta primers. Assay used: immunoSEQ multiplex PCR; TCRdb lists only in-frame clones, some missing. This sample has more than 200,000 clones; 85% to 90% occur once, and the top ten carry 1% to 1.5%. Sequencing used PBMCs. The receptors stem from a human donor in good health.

The CDR3 protein is CASSPVAGDYEQYF. The CDR3 bases are TGTGCCAGCAGCCCCGTAGCGGGGGACTACGAGCAGTACTTC. The chain links TRBV4-2 to TRBJ2-7, with 9 bases aligning to TRBD2. Germline CDR1 LGHNA, CDR2 YNFKEQ. This CDR3 is 14 amino acids long. The V gene end was trimmed by 4 bases and the J gene end by 3 bases; junction bases not matched to a gene: 4.

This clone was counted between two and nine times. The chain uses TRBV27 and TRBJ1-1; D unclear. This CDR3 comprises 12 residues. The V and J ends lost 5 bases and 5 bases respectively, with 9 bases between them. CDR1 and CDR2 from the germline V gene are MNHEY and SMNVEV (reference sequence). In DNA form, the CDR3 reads TGTGCCAGCAGTAATCTCGGGACTGAAGCTTTCTTT. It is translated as CASSNLGTEAFF.

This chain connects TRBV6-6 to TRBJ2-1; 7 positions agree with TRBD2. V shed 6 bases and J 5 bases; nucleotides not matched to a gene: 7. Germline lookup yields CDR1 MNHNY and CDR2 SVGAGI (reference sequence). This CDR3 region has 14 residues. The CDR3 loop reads CASRTKRENNEQFF. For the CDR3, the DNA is TGTGCCAGCAGAACCAAGCGGGAAAACAATGAGCAGTTCTTC.

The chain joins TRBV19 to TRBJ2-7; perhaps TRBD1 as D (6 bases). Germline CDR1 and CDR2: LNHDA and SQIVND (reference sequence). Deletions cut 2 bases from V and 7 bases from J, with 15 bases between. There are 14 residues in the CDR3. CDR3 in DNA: TGTGCCAGTAGTATAAGGCAGGGGTTACGGGAGCAGTACTTC. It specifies CASSIRQGLREQYF.

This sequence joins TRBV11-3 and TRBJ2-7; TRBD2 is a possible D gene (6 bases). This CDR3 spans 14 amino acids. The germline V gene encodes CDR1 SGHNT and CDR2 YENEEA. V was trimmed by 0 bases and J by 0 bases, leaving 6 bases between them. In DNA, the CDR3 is TGTGCCAGCAGCTTAGACGGGAGCTCCTACGAGCAGTACTTC. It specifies CASSLDGSSYEQYF. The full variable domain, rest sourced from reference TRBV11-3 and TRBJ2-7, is EAGVVQSPRYKIIEKKQPVAFWCNPISGHNTLYWYLQNLGQGPELLIRYENEEAVDDSQLPKDRFSAERLKGVDSTLKIQPAELGDSAVYLCASSLDGSSYEQYFGPGTRLTVT.

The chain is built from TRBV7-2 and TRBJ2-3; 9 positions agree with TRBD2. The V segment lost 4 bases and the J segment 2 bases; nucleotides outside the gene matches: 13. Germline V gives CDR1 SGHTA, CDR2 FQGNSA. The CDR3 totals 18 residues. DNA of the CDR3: TGTGCCAGCAGCTCTCACGGTGGCTTAGCGGGGGACACAGATACGCAGTATTTT. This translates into CASSSHGGLAGDTDTQYF.

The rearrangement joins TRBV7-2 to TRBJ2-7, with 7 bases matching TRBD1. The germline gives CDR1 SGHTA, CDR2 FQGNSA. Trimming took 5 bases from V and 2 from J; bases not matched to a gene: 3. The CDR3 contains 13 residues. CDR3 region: CASSPGGTYEQYF. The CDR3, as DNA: TGTGCCAGCAGCCCAGGGGGAACCTACGAGCAGTACTTC.

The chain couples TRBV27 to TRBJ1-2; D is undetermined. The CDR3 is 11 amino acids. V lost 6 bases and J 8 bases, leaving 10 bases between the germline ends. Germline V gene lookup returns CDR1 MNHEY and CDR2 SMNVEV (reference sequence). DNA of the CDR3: TGTGCCAGCAGATCTCGCGGGGGCTACACCTTC. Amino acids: CASRSRGGYTF.

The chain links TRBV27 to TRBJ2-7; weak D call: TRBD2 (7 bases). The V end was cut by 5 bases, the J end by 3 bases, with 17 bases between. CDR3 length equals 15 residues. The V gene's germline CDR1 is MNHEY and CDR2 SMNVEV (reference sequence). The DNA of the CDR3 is TGTGCCAGCAGTCCCATGGGAGCGGGACACTACGAGCAGTACTTC. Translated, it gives CASSPMGAGHYEQYF.

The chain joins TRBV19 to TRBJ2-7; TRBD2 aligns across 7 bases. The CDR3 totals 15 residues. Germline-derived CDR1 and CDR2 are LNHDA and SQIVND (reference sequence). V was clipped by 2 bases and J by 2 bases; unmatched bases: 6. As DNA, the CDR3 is TGTGCCAGTAGTATATCCTGGGGGGGACCCTACGAGCAGTACTTC. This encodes CASSISWGGPYEQYF. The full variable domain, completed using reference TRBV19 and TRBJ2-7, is DGGITQSPKYLFRKEGQNVTLSCEQNLNHDAMYWYRQDPGQGLRLIYYSQIVNDFQKGDIAEGYSVSREKKESFPLTVTSAQKNPTAFYLCASSISWGGPYEQYFGPGTRLTVT.

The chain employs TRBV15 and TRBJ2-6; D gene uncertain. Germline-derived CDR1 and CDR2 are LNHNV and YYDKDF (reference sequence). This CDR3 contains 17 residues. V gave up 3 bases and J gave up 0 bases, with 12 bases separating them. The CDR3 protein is CATSSARRDSGANVLTF. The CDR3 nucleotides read TGTGCCACCAGCAGTGCTAGACGAGACTCTGGGGCCAACGTCCTGACTTTC.

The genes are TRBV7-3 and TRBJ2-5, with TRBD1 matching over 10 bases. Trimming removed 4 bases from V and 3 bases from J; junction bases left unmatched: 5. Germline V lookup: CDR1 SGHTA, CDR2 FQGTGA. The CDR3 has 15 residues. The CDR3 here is CASSSTGGRKETQYF. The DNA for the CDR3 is TGTGCCAGCAGCTCGACAGGGGGCAGGAAAGAGACCCAGTACTTC.

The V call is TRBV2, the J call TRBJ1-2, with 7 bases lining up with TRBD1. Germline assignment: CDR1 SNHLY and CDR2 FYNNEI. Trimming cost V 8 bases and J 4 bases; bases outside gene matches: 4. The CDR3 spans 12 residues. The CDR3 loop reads CASRQGRYGYTF. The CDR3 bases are TGTGCCAGCCGACAGGGTCGCTATGGCTACACCTTC.

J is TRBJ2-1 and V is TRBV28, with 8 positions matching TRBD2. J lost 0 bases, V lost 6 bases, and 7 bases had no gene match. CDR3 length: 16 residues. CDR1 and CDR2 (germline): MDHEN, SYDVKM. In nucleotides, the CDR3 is TGTGCCAGCAGCCCACGGCGGGGGGCCTCCTACAATGAGCAGTTCTTC. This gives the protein CASSPRRGASYNEQFF.

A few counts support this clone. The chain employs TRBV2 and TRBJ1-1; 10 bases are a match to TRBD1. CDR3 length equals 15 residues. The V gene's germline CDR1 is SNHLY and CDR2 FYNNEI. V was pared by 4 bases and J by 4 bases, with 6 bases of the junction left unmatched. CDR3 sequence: CASSVRTGGATEAFF. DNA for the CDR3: TGTGCCAGCAGTGTGAGGACAGGGGGGGCCACTGAAGCTTTCTTT.

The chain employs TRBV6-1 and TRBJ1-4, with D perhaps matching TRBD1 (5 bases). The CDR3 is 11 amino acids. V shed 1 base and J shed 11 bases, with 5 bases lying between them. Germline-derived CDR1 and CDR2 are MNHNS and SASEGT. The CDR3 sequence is CASSEEGKLFF. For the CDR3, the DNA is TGTGCCAGCAGTGAAGAGGGGAAACTGTTTTTT.

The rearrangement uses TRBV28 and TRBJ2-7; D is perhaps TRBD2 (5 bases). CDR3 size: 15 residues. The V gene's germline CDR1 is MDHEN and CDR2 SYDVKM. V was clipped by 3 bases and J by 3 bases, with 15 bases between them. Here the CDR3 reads CASSFLGLGHYEQYF. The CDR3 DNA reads TGTGCCAGCAGTTTCCTAGGACTGGGCCACTACGAGCAGTACTTC. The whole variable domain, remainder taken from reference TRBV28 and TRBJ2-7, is DVKVTQSSRYLVKRTGEKVFLECVQDMDHENMFWYRQDPGLGLRLIYFSYDVKMKEKGDIPEGYSVSREKKERFSLILESASTNQTSMYLCASSFLGLGHYEQYFGPGTRLTVT.

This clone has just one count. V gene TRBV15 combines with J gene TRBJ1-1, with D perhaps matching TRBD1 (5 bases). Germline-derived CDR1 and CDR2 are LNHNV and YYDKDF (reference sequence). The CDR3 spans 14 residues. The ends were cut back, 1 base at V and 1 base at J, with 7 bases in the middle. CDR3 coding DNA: TGTGCCACCAGCAGAGGAACAGGGAACACTGAAGCTTTCTTT. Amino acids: CATSRGTGNTEAFF.

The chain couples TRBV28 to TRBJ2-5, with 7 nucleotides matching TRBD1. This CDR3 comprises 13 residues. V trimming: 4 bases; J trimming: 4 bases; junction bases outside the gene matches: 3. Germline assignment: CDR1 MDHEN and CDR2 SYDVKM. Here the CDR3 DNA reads TGTGCCAGCAGTTCGGGACAGAGAGAGACCCAGTACTTC. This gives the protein CASSSGQRETQYF.

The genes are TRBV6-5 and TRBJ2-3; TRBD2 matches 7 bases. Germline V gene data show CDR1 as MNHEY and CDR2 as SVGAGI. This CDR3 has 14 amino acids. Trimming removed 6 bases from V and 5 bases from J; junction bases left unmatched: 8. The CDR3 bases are TGTGCCAGCAGGCGGGGGACTACAGTAGATACGCAGTATTTT. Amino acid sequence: CASRRGTTVDTQYF.

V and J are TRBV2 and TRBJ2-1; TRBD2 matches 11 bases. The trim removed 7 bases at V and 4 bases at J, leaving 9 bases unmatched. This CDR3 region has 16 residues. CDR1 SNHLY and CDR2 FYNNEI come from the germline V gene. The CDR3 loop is CASKTGLAEQYNEQFF. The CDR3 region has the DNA TGTGCCAGCAAAACGGGACTAGCGGAGCAATACAATGAGCAGTTCTTC.

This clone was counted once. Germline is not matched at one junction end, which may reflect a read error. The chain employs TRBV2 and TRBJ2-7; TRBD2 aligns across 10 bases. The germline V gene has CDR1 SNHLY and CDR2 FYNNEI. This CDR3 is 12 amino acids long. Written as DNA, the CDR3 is TGTGCCAGCAGTTTAATAGCGGGAGGACGTGACTTC. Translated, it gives CASSLIAGGRDF.

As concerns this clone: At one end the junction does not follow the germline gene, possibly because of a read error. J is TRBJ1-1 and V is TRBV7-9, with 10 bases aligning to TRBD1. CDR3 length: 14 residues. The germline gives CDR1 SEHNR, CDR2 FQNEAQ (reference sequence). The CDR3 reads CSSTRDRGETEAFF. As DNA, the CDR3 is TGTTCCAGCACCAGGGACAGGGGTGAAACTGAAGCTTTCTTT.

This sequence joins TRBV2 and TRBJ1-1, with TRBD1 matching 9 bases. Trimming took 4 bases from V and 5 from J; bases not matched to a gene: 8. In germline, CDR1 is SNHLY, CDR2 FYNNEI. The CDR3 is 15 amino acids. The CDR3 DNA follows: TGTGCCAGCAGTGGTCGGGACAGGGCAGGGACTGAAGCTTTCTTT. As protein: CASSGRDRAGTEAFF.

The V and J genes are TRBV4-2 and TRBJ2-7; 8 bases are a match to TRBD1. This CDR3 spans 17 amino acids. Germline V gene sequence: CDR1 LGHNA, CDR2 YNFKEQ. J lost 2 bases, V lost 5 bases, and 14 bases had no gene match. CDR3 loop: CASSTDLDRAGTYEQYF. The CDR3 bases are TGTGCCAGCAGCACCGACCTGGACAGGGCGGGAACCTACGAGCAGTACTTC.

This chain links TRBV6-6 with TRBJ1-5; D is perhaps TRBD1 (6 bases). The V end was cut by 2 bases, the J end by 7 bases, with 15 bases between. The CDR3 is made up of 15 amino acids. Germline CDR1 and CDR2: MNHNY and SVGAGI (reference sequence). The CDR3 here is CASSYRQGRGQPQHF. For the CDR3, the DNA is TGTGCCAGCAGTTACCGGCAGGGGCGGGGGCAGCCCCAGCATTTT.

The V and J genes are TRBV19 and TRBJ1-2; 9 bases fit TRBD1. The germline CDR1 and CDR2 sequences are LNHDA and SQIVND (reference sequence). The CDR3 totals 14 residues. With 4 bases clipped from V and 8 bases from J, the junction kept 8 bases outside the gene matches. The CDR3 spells CASSTLQGASGYTF. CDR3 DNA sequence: TGTGCCAGTAGTACCCTACAGGGGGCTAGCGGCTACACCTTC.